One and the same sample provided the 15 T cell receptor beta chains below, sequenced in a study of blood T cells in healthy people across ages. The use of a sample-barcoded 5' primer and a J-beta primer mix characterized a second PCR of about 7 to 12 cycles. TCRdb re-called the 5' RACE reads with MiXCR, one entry per CDR3 protein. This sample has about 1.1 million distinct CDR3 sequences, with 30% to 40% found just once. The sequenced material came from blood. These receptors were obtained from a man aged 18 to 29 in good health.

The chain couples TRBV10-3 to TRBJ1-1, with D possibly being TRBD1 (5 bases). The V and J ends lost 4 bases and 4 bases respectively, with 13 bases between them. The CDR3 runs to 14 residues. Germline loops: CDR1 ENHRY, CDR2 SYGVKD. For the CDR3, the DNA is TGTGCCATCAGTGGACCAGGGTTACTCACTGAAGCTTTCTTT. This translates into CAISGPGLLTEAFF.

The gene calls are TRBV7-2 and TRBJ2-2; D gene ambiguous. CDR1 is SGHTA, CDR2 FQGNSA, per germline. CDR3 size: 13 residues. The V end was cut by 7 bases, the J end by 0 bases, with 6 bases between. In DNA form, the CDR3 reads TGTGCCAGCAAAAGAACGAACACCGGGGAGCTGTTTTTT. This sequence encodes CASKRTNTGELFF.

The gene calls are TRBV2 and TRBJ2-2; maybe TRBD2 (7 bases). The CDR3 runs to 15 residues. V lost 8 bases to trimming and J lost 5 bases, with 18 bases between them. Germline V lookup: CDR1 SNHLY, CDR2 FYNNEI. The CDR3 spells CASGGRGVKTGELFF. The DNA for the CDR3 is TGTGCCAGCGGGGGCCGGGGGGTTAAGACCGGGGAGCTGTTTTTT. The variable domain in full, with the rest retrieved from reference TRBV2 and TRBJ2-2, is EPEVTQTPSHQVTQMGQEVILRCVPISNHLYFYWYRQILGQKVEFLVSFYNNEISEKSEIFDDQFSVERPDGSNFTLKIRSTKLEDSAMYFCASGGRGVKTGELFFGEGSRLTVL.

In this sample, this clonotype turned up a few times. This sequence joins TRBV2 and TRBJ2-3; D remains ambiguous. Germline CDR1 and CDR2: SNHLY and FYNNEI. This CDR3 is 11 amino acids long. Trimming left V 6 bases short and J 8 bases short, with 9 bases between. The CDR3 here is CASRVALTQYF. CDR3 DNA: TGTGCCAGCAGAGTAGCTCTTACGCAGTATTTT.

Only a few counts were recorded for this clonotype. V is TRBV12-3 or TRBV12-4 and J is TRBJ1-5; perhaps TRBD1 as D (6 bases). The V and J ends lost 3 bases and 4 bases respectively, with 7 bases between them. This CDR3 has 13 residues. The CDR3 nucleotides are TGTGCCAGCAGTTTTGGACAGAATCAGCCCCAGCATTTT. Amino acids: CASSFGQNQPQHF.

This clonotype was picked up a small number of times. The chain couples TRBV29-1 to TRBJ2-2; D is uncertain. The CDR3 totals 10 residues. The germline V gene has CDR1 SQVTM and CDR2 ANQGSEA. V lost 5 bases, J lost 5 bases, and 3 bases lay in between. The CDR3 DNA reads TGCAGCGTTCTTACCGGGGAGCTGTTTTTT. This encodes CSVLTGELFF.

This clonotype was seen once. The V gene is TRBV12-3 or TRBV12-4, the J gene TRBJ2-3, with TRBD1 matching 8 bases. The CDR3 sequence is 12 residues long. V gave up 4 bases and J gave up 11 bases; unmatched junction bases: 5. Here the CDR3 reads CASSSDRARQYF. Here the CDR3 DNA reads TGTGCCAGCAGTTCGGACAGGGCTAGGCAGTATTTT.

The rearrangement joins TRBV27 to TRBJ1-2; no clear D. V lost 7 bases, J lost 4 bases, and 19 bases lay in between. The germline V gene has CDR1 MNHEY and CDR2 SMNVEV (reference sequence). The CDR3 totals 15 residues. CDR3 residues: CASTFQADGIYGYTF. CDR3 DNA sequence: TGTGCCAGCACCTTCCAGGCCGACGGGATCTATGGCTACACCTTC.

This chain joins TRBV2 and TRBJ2-5, with no clear D. The CDR3 spans 14 residues. Germline V lookup: CDR1 SNHLY, CDR2 FYNNEI. Trimming shortened V by 4 bases and J by 0 bases, and 9 bases separated the two germline ends. CDR3 nucleotides: TGTGCCAGCAGTGTTCTGCCGGACCAAGAGACCCAGTACTTC. The encoded protein is CASSVLPDQETQYF.

In its sample, this clonotype was seen once. This chain's CDR3 is CSALAQGDTEAFF. Here the CDR3 DNA reads TGCAGTGCCCTAGCACAGGGGGACACTGAAGCTTTCTTT. The chain joins TRBV20-1 to TRBJ1-1, with 8 bases aligning to TRBD1. Losses at the gene ends were 6 bases for V and 3 bases for J; bases not matched to a gene: 6. The CDR3 is made up of 13 amino acids. Germline-derived CDR1 and CDR2 are DFQATT and SNEGSKA (reference sequence).

This rearrangement joins TRBV20-1 to TRBJ1-1, with TRBD1 matching over 7 bases. CDR1 is DFQATT, CDR2 SNEGSKA, per germline (reference sequence). The CDR3 consists of 15 residues. The V gene end was trimmed by 2 bases and the J gene end by 4 bases; junction bases not matched to a gene: 10. CDR3 in amino acids: CSARPPGGESTEAFF. CDR3 bases: TGCAGTGCTAGACCCCCAGGGGGAGAGAGCACTGAAGCTTTCTTT.

For this clonotype: A much more abundant neighbour one base away suggests this may be a read error. V is TRBV12-3 or TRBV12-4 and J is TRBJ2-2; 7 bases match TRBD2. CDR3 length: 14 residues. The CDR3 loop is CASSLGGAHGGLFF. In DNA, the CDR3 is TGTGCCAGCAGTTTGGGAGGGGCGCACGGGGGGCTGTTTTTT.

The chain carries TRBV5-1 and TRBJ2-2; TRBD1 agrees at 7 bases. Trimming took 0 bases from V and 5 from J; bases not matched to a gene: 7. Germline CDR1 reads SGHRS; CDR2 reads YFSETQ. The CDR3 loop spans 16 amino acids. CDR3 sequence reads: CASSLADRVETGELFF. For the CDR3, the DNA is TGCGCCAGCAGCTTGGCCGACAGGGTGGAGACCGGGGAGCTGTTTTTT.

The V call is TRBV4-2, the J call TRBJ2-1; D is ambiguous. This CDR3 is 17 amino acids long. The germline V gene encodes CDR1 LGHNA and CDR2 YNFKEQ. V lost 0 bases and J lost 9, with 21 bases in between. CDR3 loop: CASSQDSQASTVSEQFF. The CDR3, as DNA: TGTGCCAGCAGCCAAGATTCCCAAGCAAGTACGGTCAGTGAGCAGTTCTTC.

The V and J genes are TRBV20-1 and TRBJ1-5; 11 bases fit TRBD1. Germline CDR1 is DFQATT and CDR2 is SNEGSKA (reference sequence). The CDR3 sequence is 18 residues long. V lost 5 bases and J lost 0; bases outside the gene matches: 12. In nucleotides, the CDR3 is TGCAGTGCTCGGCACGGACAGGGGGCGATTGGTAGCAATCAGCCCCAGCATTTT. Its translation: CSARHGQGAIGSNQPQHF.